This TCR beta chain derives from a study of blood T cell repertoires in COVID-19. Background on the study: T cells, B-cell-depleted T cells, or PBMCs provided the cDNA or gDNA that served as material.

V dropped 0 bases and J dropped 3; count of bases not matched to a gene: 10. This CDR3 is built from 18 residues. CDR1 SGHDN and CDR2 FVKESK come from the germline V gene. Study processing details: Cell counts per sample came from amplifying reference gene primers. Sequenced by immunoSEQ multiplex PCR; TCRdb stores in-frame clones only, minus some. The DNA was the basis for D and trimming; V, J and clone size are from that table. The repertoire holds a few hundred thousand clones, with about nine tenths as singletons. In terms of age and location, participants ranged from about 18 to 90 years and lived in about 25 US areas.

The J gene is TRBJ2-2, the V gene TRBV14, with 7 bases matching TRBD2. The clonotype comes from a young man with acute COVID-19. The sample comprised PBMCs or T cells enriched from blood (not recorded which). This CDR3 is CASSQETSVAFHTGELFF. The CDR3 nucleotides are TGTGCCAGCAGCCAAGAAACTAGCGTAGCCTTCCACACCGGGGAGCTGTTTTTT.